This T cell receptor (beta chain) was profiled in a study of cytomegalovirus exposure and HLA in healthy donors. As for this clone: The antigen is unknown.

The primer mix had 60 Vbeta and 13 Jbeta primers. Only in-frame clones appear in the TCRdb table, and some are missing; sequencing was by immunoSEQ multiplex PCR. Among about 150,000 clones listed, around 78% were seen once. Study-wide findings and caveats: Information on immune exposure was restricted to one variable (CMV serostatus). In a later analysis, CMV-associated beta chains were mostly HLA-associated, it appeared. Researchers reported in a later analysis that a missense DCLRE1C variant was tied to TCR beta V- and J-gene trimming.

The ends lost 8 bases at V and 1 base at J; junction bases unmatched: 4. Germline V lookup: CDR1 KGHSH, CDR2 LQKENI. This CDR3 is 14 amino acids long. The specimen was PBMCs. The rearrangement uses TRBV18 and TRBJ2-7, with 11 nucleotides matching TRBD1. This receptor was obtained from a man aged 35-49 years in good health and CMV-seronegative. The CDR3 nucleotides are TGTGCCAGCCGGGGGACAGGGGGTTCCTACGAGCAGTACTTC. Residues: CASRGTGGSYEQYF. Looking up the rest from reference TRBV18 and TRBJ2-7 gives the full variable domain: NAGVMQNPRHLVRRRGQEARLRCSPMKGHSHVYWYRQLPEEGLKFMVYLQKENIIDESGMPKERFSAEFPKEGPSILRIQQVVRGDSAAYFCASRGTGGSYEQYFGPGTRLTVT.